Each of the 26 T cell receptor beta chains below was sequenced from the same sample in a study of blood T cell repertoires in COVID-19. Sequencing was performed with immunoSEQ multiplex PCR; in TCRdb, only in-frame clones are kept and a portion is missing. The data hold approximately 89,000 clones, with 80% observed a single time. Sample: peripheral blood. Receptors were obtained from a woman of 80 years or more with acute or convalescent COVID-19.

The rearrangement joins TRBV2 to TRBJ2-3; no definite D call. This CDR3 has 12 amino acids. V lost 6 bases, J lost 5 bases, and 9 bases lay in between. Germline values: CDR1 SNHLY, CDR2 FYNNEI. The DNA for the CDR3 is TGTGCCAGCAGGTGGTCCGGAGATACGCAGTATTTT. Translating gives CASRWSGDTQYF.

This rearrangement joins TRBV6-4 to TRBJ1-6; TRBD1 aligns across 7 bases. J gave up 6 bases and V 5 bases, and 4 bases lay outside the gene matches. CDR1 MRHNA and CDR2 SNTAGT come from the germline V gene. The CDR3 spans 14 residues. The CDR3 here is CASSQQGRNSPLHF. The CDR3 DNA is TGTGCCAGCAGTCAACAGGGGCGTAATTCACCCCTCCACTTT.

V and J are TRBV11-2 and TRBJ2-7; D perhaps matches TRBD2 (6 bases). Germline CDR1 and CDR2: SGHAT and FQNNGV. Trimming took 1 base from V and 2 from J, leaving 15 bases between them. This CDR3 comprises 16 residues. The DNA of the CDR3 is TGTGCCAGCAGCTTAGGAGGCCTAGCGCGCCCCTACGAGCAGTACTTC. This gives the protein CASSLGGLARPYEQYF.

This sequence joins TRBV10-2 and TRBJ2-2; 8 bases are shared with TRBD2. Germline-derived CDR1 and CDR2 are WSHSY and SAAADI. This CDR3 has 17 residues. V shed 2 bases and J 6 bases; nucleotides not matched to a gene: 11. The CDR3 spells CASSEGLFGGAAGELFF. Here the CDR3 DNA reads TGCGCCAGCAGTGAGGGTCTGTTCGGGGGGGCCGCCGGGGAGCTGTTTTTT.

The DNA of the CDR3 is TGTGCCATCAGTAACCGGGACAGGCTCAATGAGCAGTTCTTC. Translating it yields CAISNRDRLNEQFF. The V gene is TRBV10-3, the J gene TRBJ2-1; 8 nucleotides match TRBD1. This CDR3 has 14 residues. Germline CDR1 ENHRY, CDR2 SYGVKD. J was trimmed by 6 bases and V by 5 bases; bases with no gene match: 6.

CDR3 amino acids: CAISPGQGGHEQYF. The CDR3 DNA reads as TGTGCCATCAGTCCGGGACAGGGAGGCCACGAGCAGTACTTC. The V call is TRBV10-3, the J call TRBJ2-7, with 9 bases identical to TRBD1. Germline V CDR1 and CDR2: ENHRY, SYGVKD. The CDR3 consists of 14 residues. The V segment lost 5 bases and the J segment 5 bases; nucleotides outside the gene matches: 7.

About this clone itself: Distinct nucleotide sequences in the sample also encode this CDR3. The chain couples TRBV15 to TRBJ1-4; maybe TRBD1 (5 bases). Per germline, CDR1 LNHNV and CDR2 YYDKDF (reference sequence). The CDR3 sequence is 13 residues long. V gave up 1 base and J gave up 5 bases, with 5 bases separating them. In DNA, the CDR3 is TGTGCCACCAGCAGAGGACAGAATGAAAAACTGTTTTTT. Its protein product is CATSRGQNEKLFF.

The genes are TRBV29-1 and TRBJ2-4, with 10 bases fitting TRBD1. The length of the CDR3 is 17 residues. Germline CDR1 is SQVTM and CDR2 is ANQGSEA. The V segment lost 5 bases and the J segment 0 bases; nucleotides outside the gene matches: 10. CDR3 sequence reads: CSVRPGQGLLAKNIQYF. Written as DNA, the CDR3 is TGCAGCGTTCGTCCGGGACAGGGGCTACTAGCCAAAAACATTCAGTACTTC.

The gene calls are TRBV7-6 and TRBJ1-6, with 7 bases identical to TRBD1. The J segment lost 9 bases and the V segment lost 2 bases, leaving 10 bases of the junction unmatched. The CDR3 loop spans 16 amino acids. Germline CDR1 reads SGHVS; CDR2 reads FNYEAQ. The CDR3 loop reads CASSLSRTGRGSPLHF. In DNA form, the CDR3 reads TGTGCCAGCAGCTTAAGTCGGACAGGACGCGGTTCACCCCTCCACTTT.

The rearrangement joins TRBV5-1 to TRBJ2-7; 9 positions agree with TRBD1. J gave up 1 base and V 0 bases, and 2 bases lay outside the gene matches. Germline values: CDR1 SGHRS, CDR2 YFSETQ. The CDR3 is made up of 15 amino acids. In DNA, the CDR3 is TGCGCCAGCAGCTTGGGGACAGGGGTTTCCTACGAGCAGTACTTC. It codes for CASSLGTGVSYEQYF.

The chain joins TRBV11-2 to TRBJ2-2; TRBD1 matches at 7 bases. The ends lost 6 bases at V and 4 bases at J; junction bases unmatched: 8. The CDR3 runs 15 residues. Germline V gives CDR1 SGHAT, CDR2 FQNNGV. CDR3 DNA: TGTGCCAGCAGATCAACAGGGGTAGGCACCGGGGAGCTGTTTTTT. It is translated as CASRSTGVGTGELFF.

The chain has TRBV4-1 and TRBJ2-3; the match to TRBD2 covers 7 bases. This CDR3 is 15 amino acids long. Germline V CDR1 and CDR2: MGHRA, YSYEKL. The trim removed 5 bases at V and 1 base at J, leaving 6 bases unmatched. The CDR3 DNA reads TGCGCCAGCAGCTACCGGGGGGAGGGCACAGATACGCAGTATTTT. It yields the protein CASSYRGEGTDTQYF.

CDR3 in amino acids: CASSLSGLAGEQYF. As DNA, the CDR3 is TGTGCCAGCAGCTTATCGGGACTAGCTGGCGAGCAGTACTTC. The gene calls are TRBV7-9 and TRBJ2-7; 9 positions match TRBD2. The CDR3 sequence is 14 residues long. With 2 bases clipped from V and 6 bases from J, the junction kept 5 bases outside the gene matches. Germline V gene lookup returns CDR1 SEHNR and CDR2 FQNEAQ (reference sequence).

The gene calls are TRBV2 and TRBJ2-1; D may be TRBD2 (5 bases). V dropped 7 bases and J dropped 0 bases, with 10 bases sitting between them. The V gene's germline CDR1 is SNHLY and CDR2 FYNNEI. The CDR3 runs to 14 residues. The CDR3 reads CASMGGLSYNEQFF. In DNA form, the CDR3 reads TGTGCCAGCATGGGTGGACTCTCCTACAATGAGCAGTTCTTC.

V gene TRBV18 combines with J gene TRBJ2-7, with TRBD2 identical over 10 bases. Trimming at V came to 2 bases and at J to 3 bases, leaving 4 bases not matched to a gene. The CDR3 is 15 residues long. In germline, CDR1 is KGHSH, CDR2 LQKENI. The CDR3 is CASSPRTSGIYEQYF. The CDR3 DNA reads as TGTGCCAGCTCACCAAGAACTAGCGGGATCTACGAGCAGTACTTC.

The rearrangement joins TRBV2 to TRBJ1-2; the D is unclear. The CDR3 consists of 13 residues. The germline CDR1 and CDR2 sequences are SNHLY and FYNNEI. V was trimmed by 0 bases and J by 4 bases, leaving 6 bases between them. The CDR3 is CASSEADFYGYTF. CDR3 sequence (DNA): TGTGCCAGCAGTGAAGCCGACTTCTATGGCTACACCTTC.

CDR3 region: CASSLRGGFNTGELFF. In nucleotides, the CDR3 is TGTGCCAGCAGCCTTAGGGGGGGGTTTAACACCGGGGAGCTGTTTTTT. J is TRBJ2-2 and V is TRBV7-7, with D possibly being TRBD2 (7 bases). This CDR3 comprises 16 residues. Trimming cost V 5 bases and J 2 bases, with 15 bases left between them. Germline loops: CDR1 SSHAT, CDR2 FNYEAQ (reference sequence).

V and J are TRBV13 and TRBJ2-2, with 12 bases that match TRBD2. This CDR3 is 19 amino acids long. Germline V gene lookup returns CDR1 PRHDT and CDR2 FYEKMQ (reference sequence). The ends lost 5 bases at V and 3 bases at J; junction bases unmatched: 13. The CDR3 nucleotides read TGTGCCAGCAGCCTTCGACTAGCGGGAGCCCCCCGGGACACCGGGGAGCTGTTTTTT. Its translation: CASSLRLAGAPRDTGELFF. Complete variable domain (other parts from reference TRBV13 and TRBJ2-2): AAGVIQSPRHLIKEKRETATLKCYPIPRHDTVYWYQQGPGQDPQFLISFYEKMQSDKGSIPDRFSAQQFSDYHSELNMSSLELGDSALYFCASSLRLAGAPRDTGELFFGEGSRLTVL.

CDR3 in DNA: TGTGCCAGCAACTATGGGGGGAGGACCACCGGGGAGCTGTTTTTT. Residues: CASNYGGRTTGELFF. The rearrangement links TRBV7-2 to TRBJ2-2; a weak D match, TRBD2 (6 bases). This CDR3 is built from 15 residues. Germline V gene lookup returns CDR1 SGHTA and CDR2 FQGNSA. Trimming left V 7 bases short and J 4 bases short, with 16 bases between.

The CDR3 protein is CASSQTVQETQYF. CDR3 in DNA: TGTGCCAGCAGCCAAACGGTGCAAGAGACCCAGTACTTC. The chain employs TRBV4-2 and TRBJ2-5, with D hard to call. The length of the CDR3 is 13 residues. Trimming stripped 2 bases from V and 2 bases from J, with 6 bases between. CDR1 and CDR2 (germline): LGHNA, YNFKEQ.

The chain is built from TRBV7-8 and TRBJ2-1, with TRBD1 as a possible D gene (5 bases). This CDR3 spans 17 amino acids. In germline, CDR1 is SGHVS, CDR2 FQNEAQ. V lost 1 base and J lost 1, with 14 bases in between. The CDR3: CASSLVSDRYSYNEQFF. CDR3 bases: TGTGCCAGCAGCTTAGTCTCCGACAGATATTCCTACAATGAGCAGTTCTTC.

The chain has TRBV6-5 and TRBJ1-4; 10 bases fit TRBD1. The CDR3 has 15 amino acids. Trimming removed 6 bases from V and 8 bases from J; junction bases left unmatched: 9. Germline V gives CDR1 MNHEY, CDR2 SVGAGI. CDR3 sequence: CASRRTGQGWEKLFF. CDR3 DNA sequence: TGTGCCAGCAGGCGGACGGGACAGGGGTGGGAAAAACTGTTTTTT.

The rearrangement links TRBV9 to TRBJ2-1; TRBD1 matches 7 bases. The germline V gene encodes CDR1 SGDLS and CDR2 YYNGEE. This CDR3 is 14 amino acids long. V was pared by 3 bases and J by 7 bases, with 7 bases of the junction left unmatched. In DNA, the CDR3 is TGTGCCAGCAGCGCCCAGACAGGGTCAAATGAGCAGTTCTTC. Residues: CASSAQTGSNEQFF.

The rearrangement links TRBV5-6 to TRBJ1-5, with D maybe TRBD1 (6 bases). CDR1 is SGHDT, CDR2 YYEEEE, per germline. Trimming took 0 bases from V and 5 from J, leaving 18 bases between them. The length of the CDR3 is 17 residues. CDR3 protein: CASSLGAQGLVDQPQHF. The CDR3 DNA follows: TGTGCCAGCAGCTTGGGGGCACAGGGTTTGGTGGATCAGCCCCAGCATTTT.

This clone was detected a few times. V and J are TRBV12-3 or TRBV12-4 and TRBJ1-2; D is undetermined. The CDR3 sequence is 12 residues long. V lost 4 bases and J lost 7, with 10 bases in between. CDR3 DNA sequence: TGTGCCAGCAGTTCCTACGGGTCTGGCTACACCTTC. As protein: CASSSYGSGYTF.

This rearrangement joins TRBV6-5 to TRBJ2-3, with 12 positions matching TRBD2. Trimming at V came to 5 bases and at J to 3 bases, leaving 3 bases not matched to a gene. The CDR3 runs to 15 residues. Germline V gene sequence: CDR1 MNHEY, CDR2 SVGAGI. CDR3 sequence (DNA): TGTGCCAGCAGTAGACTAGCGGGGGCGACAGATACGCAGTATTTT. This translates into CASSRLAGATDTQYF.